A single sample gave rise to the 8 T cell receptor beta chains below, sequenced in a study of T cell repertoires in ileal Crohn's disease. Profiled with immunoSEQ multiplex PCR; TCRdb holds only in-frame clones, not every one. The table includes approximately 10,000 clones, 55% to 75% detected once. The time point was: neoterminal ileum biopsy at postoperative endoscopy, about 6 months after surgery. Material for sequencing was ileal tissue. These receptors came from an adult with Crohn's disease.

This clone showed up just once. The rearrangement links TRBV28 to TRBJ2-2; 7 nucleotides align to TRBD1. This CDR3 comprises 16 residues. Germline trimming cut 9 bases from V and 3 bases from J; bases unmatched to any gene: 13. Germline V gives CDR1 MDHEN, CDR2 SYDVKM. This CDR3 is CASGPIGQAYTGELFF. The DNA for the CDR3 is TGTGCCAGTGGGCCCATCGGACAGGCTTACACCGGGGAGCTGTTTTTT.

The V and J genes are TRBV11-2 and TRBJ1-5; tentative D call: TRBD1 (5 bases). This CDR3 comprises 14 residues. Germline V gives CDR1 SGHAT, CDR2 FQNNGV. Trimming cost V 5 bases and J 5 bases, with 13 bases left between them. CDR3 bases: TGTGCCAGCAGCCCAGACAGTTCAGATCAGCCCCAGCATTTT. It codes for CASSPDSSDQPQHF.

This clone has more than one count but fewer than ten. V is TRBV7-4 and J is TRBJ2-1; D is unresolved. Germline V gene data show CDR1 as SGHVT and CDR2 as SQSDAQ. The CDR3 consists of 11 residues. V dropped 1 base and J dropped 10 bases, with 5 bases sitting between them. The CDR3 is CASSLEEEQFF. Here the CDR3 DNA reads TGTGCCAGCAGCTTAGAGGAGGAGCAGTTCTTC.

The CDR3 bases are TGTGCCAGCAATCCGGCGGGCAGCCAGAACACTGAAGCTTTCTTT. Translated: CASNPAGSQNTEAFF. J is TRBJ1-1 and V is TRBV7-9; no reliable D call. Germline CDR1 reads SEHNR; CDR2 reads FQNEAQ (reference sequence). This CDR3 comprises 15 residues. The V and J ends lost 7 bases and 1 base respectively, with 16 bases between them.

This chain connects TRBV30 to TRBJ2-7, with 11 bases that match TRBD1. CDR3 length: 15 amino acids. V lost 5 bases and J lost 5; bases outside the gene matches: 11. CDR1 and CDR2 from the germline V gene are GTSNPN and SVGIG (reference sequence). CDR3 in DNA: TGTGCCTGGGGGGGGGACAGGGGGTTTCTGGACGAGCAGTACTTC. This encodes CAWGGDRGFLDEQYF.

The gene calls are TRBV6-6 and TRBJ2-5; maybe TRBD1 (5 bases). Trimming pared 2 bases from V and 5 bases from J, leaving 9 bases between. The germline CDR1 and CDR2 sequences are MNHNY and SVGAGI (reference sequence). The CDR3 extends over 13 amino acids. CDR3 loop: CASSYGARETQYF. The CDR3 DNA reads as TGTGCCAGCAGTTACGGGGCCAGGGAGACCCAGTACTTC.

A word on this clone: The same CDR3 is also encoded by other DNA sequences in this sample. The V and J genes are TRBV28 and TRBJ1-1; weak D call: TRBD1 (6 bases). The ends were cut back, 6 bases at V and 4 bases at J, with 12 bases in the middle. The CDR3 sequence is 13 residues long. Germline V gives CDR1 MDHEN, CDR2 SYDVKM. The DNA for the CDR3 is TGTGCCAGCAGCTCTACAGGGATCACTGAAGCTTTCTTT. This codes for CASSSTGITEAFF.

The chain employs TRBV13 and TRBJ1-3; TRBD1 agrees at 7 bases. This CDR3 region has 16 residues. CDR1 PRHDT and CDR2 FYEKMQ come from the germline V gene (reference sequence). The trim removed 1 base at V and 6 bases at J, leaving 9 bases unmatched. CDR3 coding DNA: TGTGCCAGCAGCTTAGTGGTACGGACAGGCCAAAACACCATATATTTT. This gives the protein CASSLVVRTGQNTIYF.